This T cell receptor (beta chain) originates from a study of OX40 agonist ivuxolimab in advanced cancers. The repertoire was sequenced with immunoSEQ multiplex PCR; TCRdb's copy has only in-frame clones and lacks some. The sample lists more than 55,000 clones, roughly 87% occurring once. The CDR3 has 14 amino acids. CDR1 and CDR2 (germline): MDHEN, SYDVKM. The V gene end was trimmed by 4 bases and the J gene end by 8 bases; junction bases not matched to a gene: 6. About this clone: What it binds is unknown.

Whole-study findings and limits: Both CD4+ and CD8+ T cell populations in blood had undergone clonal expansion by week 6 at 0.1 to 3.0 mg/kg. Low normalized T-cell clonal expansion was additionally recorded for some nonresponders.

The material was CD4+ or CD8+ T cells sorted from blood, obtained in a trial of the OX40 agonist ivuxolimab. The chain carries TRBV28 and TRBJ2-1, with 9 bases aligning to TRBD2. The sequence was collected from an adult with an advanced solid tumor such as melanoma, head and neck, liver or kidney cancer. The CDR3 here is CASSSRGGTYEQFF. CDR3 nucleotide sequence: TGTGCCAGCAGTTCGCGGGGGGGCACCTATGAGCAGTTCTTC.